This T cell receptor (beta chain) was retrieved from a study of blood T cell repertoires in COVID-19. Study as a whole: Sites in the United States, Italy and Spain provided acute and convalescent COVID-19 samples. PBMCs, B-cell-depleted T cells, or T cells provided the cDNA or gDNA that made up the material.

The CDR3 covers 14 residues. Germline V gives CDR1 SGHTA, CDR2 FQGTGA. The ends were cut back, 1 base at V and 3 bases at J, with 8 bases in the middle. As handled by the study authors: How many nucleated cells were present was estimated from reference gene primer amplification. Profiled with immunoSEQ multiplex PCR; TCRdb holds only in-frame clones, not every one. V, J and clone size are taken as reported in that table, and D and trimming were inferred from the DNA itself. The data show hundreds of thousands of clones, more than 85% seen once. Patients of the Seattle cohort, enrolled during active infection, were followed longitudinally.

The sequenced sample was peripheral blood. The chain uses TRBV7-3 and TRBJ2-3; no clear D gene. The receptor's source is a man in his 60s with COVID-19, enrolled during active disease. CDR3 nucleotide sequence: TGTGCCAGCAGCTTAAACGGCAGGACAGATACGCAGTATTTT. Encoded protein: CASSLNGRTDTQYF.